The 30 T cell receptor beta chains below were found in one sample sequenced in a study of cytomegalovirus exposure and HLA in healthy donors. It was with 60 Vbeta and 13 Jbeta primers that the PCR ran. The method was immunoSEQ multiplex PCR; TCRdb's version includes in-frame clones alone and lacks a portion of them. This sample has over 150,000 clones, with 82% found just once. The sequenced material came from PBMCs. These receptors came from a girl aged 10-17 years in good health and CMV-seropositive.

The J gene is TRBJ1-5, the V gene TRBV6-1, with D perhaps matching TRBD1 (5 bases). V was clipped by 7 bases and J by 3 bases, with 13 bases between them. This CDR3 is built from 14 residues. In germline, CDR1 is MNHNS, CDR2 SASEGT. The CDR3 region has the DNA TGTGCCAGCAACGGGGGTATTTCCAATCAGCCCCAGCATTTT. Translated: CASNGGISNQPQHF.

In nucleotides, the CDR3 is TGTGCCAGCAGCTTGGCAGGACAGGGTCCCTACGAGCAGTACTTC. Its translation is CASSLAGQGPYEQYF. V and J are TRBV5-4 and TRBJ2-7; 8 bases align to TRBD1. The CDR3 is 15 amino acids. V dropped 0 bases and J dropped 2; count of bases not matched to a gene: 4. CDR1 and CDR2 from the germline V gene are SGHNT and YYREEE (reference sequence).

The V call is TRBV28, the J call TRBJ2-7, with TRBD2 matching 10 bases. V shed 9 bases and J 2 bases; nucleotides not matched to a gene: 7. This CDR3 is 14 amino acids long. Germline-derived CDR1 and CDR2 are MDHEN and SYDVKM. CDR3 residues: CASSTSGYTYEQYF. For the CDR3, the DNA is TGTGCCAGTTCGACTAGCGGGTACACCTACGAGCAGTACTTC. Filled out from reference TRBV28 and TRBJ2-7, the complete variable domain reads DVKVTQSSRYLVKRTGEKVFLECVQDMDHENMFWYRQDPGLGLRLIYFSYDVKMKEKGDIPEGYSVSREKKERFSLILESASTNQTSMYLCASSTSGYTYEQYFGPGTRLTVT.

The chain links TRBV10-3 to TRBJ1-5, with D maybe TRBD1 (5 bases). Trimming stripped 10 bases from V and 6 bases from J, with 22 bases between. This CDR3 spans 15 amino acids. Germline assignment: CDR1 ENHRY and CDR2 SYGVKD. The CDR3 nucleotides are TGTGCCACCGACGGCACGGGAGGCGGGGGTCAGCCCCAGCATTTT. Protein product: CATDGTGGGGQPQHF.

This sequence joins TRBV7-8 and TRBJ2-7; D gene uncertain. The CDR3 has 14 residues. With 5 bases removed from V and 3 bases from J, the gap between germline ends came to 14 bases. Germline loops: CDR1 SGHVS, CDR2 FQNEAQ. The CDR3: CASSLTPSLYEQYF. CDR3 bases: TGTGCCAGCAGCCTGACACCTTCCCTCTACGAGCAGTACTTC.

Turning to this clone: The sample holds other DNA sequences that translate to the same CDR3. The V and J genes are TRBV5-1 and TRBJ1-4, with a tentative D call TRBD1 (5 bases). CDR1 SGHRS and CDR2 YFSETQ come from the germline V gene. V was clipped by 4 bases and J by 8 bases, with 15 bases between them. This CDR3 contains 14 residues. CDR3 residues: CASSPGRGSEKLFF. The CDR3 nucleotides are TGCGCCAGCAGCCCCGGACGGGGGAGCGAAAAACTGTTTTTT.

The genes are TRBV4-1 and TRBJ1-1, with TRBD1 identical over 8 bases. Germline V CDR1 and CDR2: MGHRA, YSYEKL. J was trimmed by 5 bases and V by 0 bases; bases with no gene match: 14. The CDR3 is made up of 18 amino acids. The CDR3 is CASSQDQGQGLIWTEAFF. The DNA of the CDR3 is TGCGCCAGCAGCCAAGATCAAGGACAGGGTTTGATTTGGACTGAAGCTTTCTTT.

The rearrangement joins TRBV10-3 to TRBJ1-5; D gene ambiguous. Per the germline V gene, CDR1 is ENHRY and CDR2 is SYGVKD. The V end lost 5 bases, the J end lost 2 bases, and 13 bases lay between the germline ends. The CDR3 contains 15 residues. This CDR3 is CAISQQRLGNQPQHF. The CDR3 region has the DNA TGTGCCATCAGTCAACAGAGATTGGGCAATCAGCCCCAGCATTTT.

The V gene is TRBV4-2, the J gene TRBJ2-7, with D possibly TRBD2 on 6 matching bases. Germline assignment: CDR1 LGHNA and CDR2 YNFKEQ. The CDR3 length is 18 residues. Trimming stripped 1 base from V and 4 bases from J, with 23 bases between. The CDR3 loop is CASSQATVGRTTAYEQYF. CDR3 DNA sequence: TGTGCCAGCAGCCAAGCGACCGTGGGAAGGACTACGGCTTACGAGCAGTACTTC.

The CDR3 DNA follows: TGTGCCAGCAGCGGCCCGGCAGGGGTCACCGGGGAGCTGTTTTTT. It translates to CASSGPAGVTGELFF. The V call is TRBV5-6, the J call TRBJ2-2, with a weak D call TRBD1 (6 bases). V was pared by 4 bases and J by 4 bases, with 14 bases between. This CDR3 has 15 amino acids. Germline V CDR1 and CDR2: SGHDT, YYEEEE.

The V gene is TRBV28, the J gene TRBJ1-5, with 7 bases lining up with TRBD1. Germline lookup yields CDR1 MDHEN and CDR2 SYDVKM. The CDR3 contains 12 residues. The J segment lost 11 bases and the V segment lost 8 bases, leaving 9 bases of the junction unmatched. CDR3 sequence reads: CASANRGLSQHF. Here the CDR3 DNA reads TGTGCCAGCGCCAACAGGGGCCTGTCCCAGCATTTT. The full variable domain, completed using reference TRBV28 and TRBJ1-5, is DVKVTQSSRYLVKRTGEKVFLECVQDMDHENMFWYRQDPGLGLRLIYFSYDVKMKEKGDIPEGYSVSREKKERFSLILESASTNQTSMYLCASANRGLSQHFGDGTRLSIL.

In nucleotides, the CDR3 is TGTGCCAGCAGCGCGGCGAGATCTAGCGGGGGGAACACCGGGGAGCTGTTTTTT. Protein: CASSAARSSGGNTGELFF. V is TRBV7-8 and J is TRBJ2-2; TRBD2 agrees at 10 bases. V shed 5 bases and J 1 base; nucleotides not matched to a gene: 10. The CDR3 extends over 18 amino acids. Germline lookup yields CDR1 SGHVS and CDR2 FQNEAQ.

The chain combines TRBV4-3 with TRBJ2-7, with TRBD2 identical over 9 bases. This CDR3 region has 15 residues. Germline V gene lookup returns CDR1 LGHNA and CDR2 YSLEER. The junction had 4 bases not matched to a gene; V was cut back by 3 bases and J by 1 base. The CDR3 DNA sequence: TGCGCCAGCAGCCAGGTAGCGGGGGCATCCTACGAGCAGTACTTC. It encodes CASSQVAGASYEQYF.

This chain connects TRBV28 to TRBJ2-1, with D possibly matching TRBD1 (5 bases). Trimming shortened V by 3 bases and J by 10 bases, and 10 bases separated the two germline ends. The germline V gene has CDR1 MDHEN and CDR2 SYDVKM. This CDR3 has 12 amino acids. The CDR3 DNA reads TGTGCCAGCAGTTTGTTGGGGCAAGAGCAGTTCTTC. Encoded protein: CASSLLGQEQFF.

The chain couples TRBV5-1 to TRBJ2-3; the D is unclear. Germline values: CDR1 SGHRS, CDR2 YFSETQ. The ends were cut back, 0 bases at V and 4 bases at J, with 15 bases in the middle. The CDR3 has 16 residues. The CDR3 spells CASSLGVEWLADTQYF. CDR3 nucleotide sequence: TGCGCCAGCAGCTTGGGGGTGGAGTGGTTGGCAGATACGCAGTATTTT.

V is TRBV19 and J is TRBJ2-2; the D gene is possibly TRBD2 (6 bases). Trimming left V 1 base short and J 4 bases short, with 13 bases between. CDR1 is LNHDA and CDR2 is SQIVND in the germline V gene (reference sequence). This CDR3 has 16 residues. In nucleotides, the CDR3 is TGTGCCAGTAGTATAGTTGCGGGAAGTATCACCGGGGAGCTGTTTTTT. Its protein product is CASSIVAGSITGELFF.

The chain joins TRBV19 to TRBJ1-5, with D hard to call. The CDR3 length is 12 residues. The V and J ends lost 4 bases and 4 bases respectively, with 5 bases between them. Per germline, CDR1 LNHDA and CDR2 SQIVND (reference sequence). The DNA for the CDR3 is TGTGCCAGTAGTACTCAGAATCAGCCCCAGCATTTT. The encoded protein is CASSTQNQPQHF. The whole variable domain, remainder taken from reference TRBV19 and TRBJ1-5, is DGGITQSPKYLFRKEGQNVTLSCEQNLNHDAMYWYRQDPGQGLRLIYYSQIVNDFQKGDIAEGYSVSREKKESFPLTVTSAQKNPTAFYLCASSTQNQPQHFGDGTRLSIL.

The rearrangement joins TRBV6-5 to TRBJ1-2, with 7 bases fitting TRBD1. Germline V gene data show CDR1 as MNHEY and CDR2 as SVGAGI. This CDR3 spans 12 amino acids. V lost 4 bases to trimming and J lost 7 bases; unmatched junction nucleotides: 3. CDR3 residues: CASSLRQGGYTF. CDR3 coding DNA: TGTGCCAGCAGTTTGCGACAGGGTGGCTACACCTTC.

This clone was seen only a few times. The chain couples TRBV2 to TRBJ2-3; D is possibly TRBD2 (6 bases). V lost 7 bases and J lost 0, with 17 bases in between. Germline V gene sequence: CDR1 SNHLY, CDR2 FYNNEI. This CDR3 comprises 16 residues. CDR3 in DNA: TGTGCCAGCACCCCGGCGGCTAGCGTAAGCACAGATACGCAGTATTTT. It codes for CASTPAASVSTDTQYF.

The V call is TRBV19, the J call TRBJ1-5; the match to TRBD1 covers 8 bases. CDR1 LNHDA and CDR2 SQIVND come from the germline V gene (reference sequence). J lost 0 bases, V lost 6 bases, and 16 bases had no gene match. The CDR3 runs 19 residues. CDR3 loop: CASSSKGTGTGYSNQPQHF. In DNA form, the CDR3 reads TGTGCCAGTAGCTCCAAGGGGACAGGTACGGGTTATAGCAATCAGCCCCAGCATTTT.

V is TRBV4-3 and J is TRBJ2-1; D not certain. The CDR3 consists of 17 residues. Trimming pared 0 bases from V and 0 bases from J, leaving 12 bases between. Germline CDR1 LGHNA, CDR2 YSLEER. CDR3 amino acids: CASSQDRMMSSYNEQFF. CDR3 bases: TGCGCCAGCAGCCAAGATCGCATGATGAGCTCCTACAATGAGCAGTTCTTC.

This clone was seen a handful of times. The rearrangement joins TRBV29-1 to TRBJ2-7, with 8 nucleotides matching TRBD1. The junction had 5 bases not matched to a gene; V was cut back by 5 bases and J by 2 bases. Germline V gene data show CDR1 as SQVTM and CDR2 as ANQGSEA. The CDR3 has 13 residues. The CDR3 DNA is TGCAGCGTTTTGAAGGGACAGGCCTACGAGCAGTACTTC. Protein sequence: CSVLKGQAYEQYF.

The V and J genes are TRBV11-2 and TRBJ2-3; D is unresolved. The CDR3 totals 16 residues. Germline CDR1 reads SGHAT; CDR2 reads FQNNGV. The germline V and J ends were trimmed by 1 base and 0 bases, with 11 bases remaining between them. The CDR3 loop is CASSLGRSISTDTQYF. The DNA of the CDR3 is TGTGCCAGCAGCTTAGGCAGGTCTATTAGCACAGATACGCAGTATTTT.

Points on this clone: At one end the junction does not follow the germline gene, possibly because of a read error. CDR3 residues: CASSLVPGVQEAQYF. Written as DNA, the CDR3 is TGTGCCAGCAGCTTGGTTCCAGGGGTCCAAGAGGCCCAGTACTTC. The rearrangement links TRBV5-4 to TRBJ2-5; maybe TRBD1 (6 bases). Looked up from germline, CDR1 is SGHNT and CDR2 is YYREEE (reference sequence). The CDR3 has 15 residues.

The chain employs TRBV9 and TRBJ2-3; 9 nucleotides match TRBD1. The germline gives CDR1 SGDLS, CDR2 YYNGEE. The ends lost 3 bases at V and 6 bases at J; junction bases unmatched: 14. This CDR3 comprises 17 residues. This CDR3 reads CASSDLTGGVLGDTQYF. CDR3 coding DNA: TGTGCCAGCAGCGACTTGACAGGGGGAGTACTAGGGGATACGCAGTATTTT.

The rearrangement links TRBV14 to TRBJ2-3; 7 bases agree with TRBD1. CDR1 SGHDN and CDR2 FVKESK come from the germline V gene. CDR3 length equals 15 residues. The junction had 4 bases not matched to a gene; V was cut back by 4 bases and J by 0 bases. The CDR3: CASSPLGQSTDTQYF. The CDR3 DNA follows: TGTGCCAGCAGCCCGTTGGGACAGAGCACAGATACGCAGTATTTT.

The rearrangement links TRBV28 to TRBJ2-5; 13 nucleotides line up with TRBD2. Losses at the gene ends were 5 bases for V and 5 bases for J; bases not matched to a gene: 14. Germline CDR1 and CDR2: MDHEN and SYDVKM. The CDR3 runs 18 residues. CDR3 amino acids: CASSARLAGGSVRETQYF. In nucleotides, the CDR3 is TGTGCCAGCAGTGCAAGACTAGCGGGAGGATCCGTGAGGGAGACCCAGTACTTC.

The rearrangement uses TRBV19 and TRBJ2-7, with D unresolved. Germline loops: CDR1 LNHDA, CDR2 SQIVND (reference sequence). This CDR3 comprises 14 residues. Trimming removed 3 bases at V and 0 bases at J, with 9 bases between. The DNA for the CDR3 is TGTGCCAGTAGTATGTTTCAGGACTCCTACGAGCAGTACTTC. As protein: CASSMFQDSYEQYF.

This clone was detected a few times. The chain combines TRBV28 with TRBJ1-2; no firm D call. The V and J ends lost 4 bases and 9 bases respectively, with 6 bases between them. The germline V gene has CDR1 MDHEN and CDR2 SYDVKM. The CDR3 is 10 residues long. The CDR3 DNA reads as TGTGCCAGCAGTTCCCATCGCTACACCTTC. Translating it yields CASSSHRYTF.

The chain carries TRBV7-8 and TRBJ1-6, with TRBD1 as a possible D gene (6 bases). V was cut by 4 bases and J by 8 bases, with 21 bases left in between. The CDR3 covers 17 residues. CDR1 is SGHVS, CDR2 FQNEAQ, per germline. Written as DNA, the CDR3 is TGTGCCAGCAGCTACCCCCCAGGTTGGGGGCCGGATTCACCCCTCCACTTT. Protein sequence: CASSYPPGWGPDSPLHF.